This T cell receptor (beta chain) was sequenced for a study of blood T cell repertoires in COVID-19. The wider study: The United States, Italy and Spain provided the acute and convalescent COVID-19 samples.

Here immunoSEQ multiplex PCR was the method, and the copy in TCRdb shows in-frame clones only, minus some. The sample shows under 200,000 clones, roughly 86% of them seen only once. Germline V gene lookup returns CDR1 LNHDA and CDR2 SQIVND (reference sequence). With 5 bases removed from V and 0 bases from J, the gap between germline ends came to 13 bases. The CDR3 spans 15 residues. This chain uses TRBV19 with TRBJ1-2; D call uncertain. The sample was PBMCs or T cells enriched from blood (not recorded which). This sequence originates from a woman aged 40 to 50 in a cohort exposed to, infected with or recovered from COVID-19 (not recorded which). The CDR3 is CASSATETTNYGYTF. DNA for the CDR3: TGTGCCAGTAGTGCCACCGAGACTACTAACTATGGCTACACCTTC. The variable domain in full, with the rest retrieved from reference TRBV19 and TRBJ1-2, is DGGITQSPKYLFRKEGQNVTLSCEQNLNHDAMYWYRQDPGQGLRLIYYSQIVNDFQKGDIAEGYSVSREKKESFPLTVTSAQKNPTAFYLCASSATETTNYGYTFGSGTRLTVV.